The present T cell receptor beta chain was sequenced within a study of blood T cell repertoires in COVID-19. Across the whole study: There were acute and convalescent COVID-19 samples, and they came from the United States, Italy and Spain. In each case, the material was cDNA or gDNA derived from T cells, B-cell-depleted T cells, or PBMCs.

Authors' analysis steps: Estimates of nucleated cell counts were drawn from the amplification of reference gene primers. Profiled with immunoSEQ multiplex PCR; TCRdb holds only in-frame clones, not every one. That table supplies the V and J calls and clone size; D and trimming were determined from the DNA. This table has about 480,000 clones, around 89% appearing once. CDR3 length: 14 residues. V shed 3 bases and J shed 0 bases, with 6 bases lying between them. Germline lookup yields CDR1 MNHNS and CDR2 SASEGT. This clonotype was sampled from a young woman with acute or convalescent COVID-19. Sequencing input: peripheral blood. This sequence joins TRBV6-1 and TRBJ2-1, with D uncertain. CDR3 in amino acids: CASSELSSYNEQFF. The CDR3, as DNA: TGTGCCAGCAGTGAGTTGAGCTCCTACAATGAGCAGTTCTTC.